This section outlines one T cell receptor (beta chain) sequence together with its context. Antigen specificity is unknown. This table comes from immunoSEQ multiplex PCR, and its TCRdb copy is limited to in-frame clones, with some not included. This sample has 1.5 million to 2.5 million clones; approximately 95% occur once, and the top ten carry 1.2%. This sample was included in a study of shared clonotypes between healthy human individuals. At the level of the study: Aged 18 to 49, the donors were two women and a few men. General study findings and limits: A few donors showed sharing of around 5% of naive CD4 clonotypes. Sample collection involved blood only; tissue repertoires are likely different. In having few donors, the study represented limited genetic and exposure-history diversity.

It was CD45RO-negative cells, positively selected for CCR7, that made up naive CD8 cells, with terminally differentiated effector memory CD45RA+ cells excluded. The CDR3 has 15 amino acids. The germline gives CDR1 SGHRS, CDR2 YFSETQ. V gave up 4 bases and J gave up 4 bases, with 16 bases separating them. The sequence came from a man aged 18 to 35 in good health. Sequencing was done on a sample of naive CD8+ T cells sorted from blood. The V call is TRBV5-1, the J call TRBJ2-3; D gene unclear. CDR3 sequence: CASSATPSIADTQYF. The DNA for the CDR3 is TGCGCCAGCAGCGCTACTCCGAGCATAGCAGATACGCAGTATTTT. Full variable domain (rest looked up from reference TRBV5-1 and TRBJ2-3): KAGVTQTPRYLIKTRGQQVTLSCSPISGHRSVSWYQQTPGQGLQFLFEYFSETQRNKGNFPGRFSGRQFSNSRSEMNVSTLELGDSALYLCASSATPSIADTQYFGPGTRLTVL.